This entry describes one T cell receptor beta chain. Germline V CDR1 and CDR2: SNHLY, FYNNEI. V dropped 6 bases and J dropped 5; count of bases not matched to a gene: 7. CDR3 length: 15 residues. The sample belongs to a study of T cells in Graves' hyperthyroidism and ophthalmopathy. Amplification yielded TCR beta CDR3 regions, with RNA transcripts as the source. With the HTBI primer set, the TCR CDR3 went through a first round of RT-PCR. Each CDR3 protein gets one entry after TCRdb re-called the multiplex PCR reads with MiXCR. The table shows fewer than 700,000 distinct CDR3 sequences, with around 15% occurring only once.

The source of this sequence is a young woman with Graves' hyperthyroidism. The sequenced sample consisted of blood. The chain carries TRBV2 and TRBJ2-2; 9 positions agree with TRBD1. CDR3 DNA sequence: TGTGCCAGCAGACCGGACAGGGGAGTTACCGGGGAGCTGTTTTTT. This translates into CASRPDRGVTGELFF.